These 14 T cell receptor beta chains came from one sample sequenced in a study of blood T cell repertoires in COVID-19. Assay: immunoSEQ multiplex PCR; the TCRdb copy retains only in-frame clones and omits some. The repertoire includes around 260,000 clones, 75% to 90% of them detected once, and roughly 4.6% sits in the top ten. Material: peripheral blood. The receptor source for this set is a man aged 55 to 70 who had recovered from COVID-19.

The CDR3 region is CAWFGRGGETQYF. Written as DNA, the CDR3 is TGTGCCTGGTTTGGGAGAGGGGGAGAGACCCAGTACTTC. J is TRBJ2-5 and V is TRBV30, with a possible D match to TRBD1 (6 bases). The germline CDR1 and CDR2 sequences are GTSNPN and SVGIG (reference sequence). The CDR3 is 13 amino acids. Between the trimmed V and J ends, which lost 5 bases and 4 bases, there was a span of 14 bases.

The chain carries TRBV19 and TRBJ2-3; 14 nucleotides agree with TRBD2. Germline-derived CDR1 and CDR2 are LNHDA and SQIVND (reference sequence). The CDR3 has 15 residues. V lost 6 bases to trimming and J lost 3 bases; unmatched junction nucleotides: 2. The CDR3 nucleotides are TGTGCCAGTAGAGGACTAGCGGGGGGAACAGATACGCAGTATTTT. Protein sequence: CASRGLAGGTDTQYF.

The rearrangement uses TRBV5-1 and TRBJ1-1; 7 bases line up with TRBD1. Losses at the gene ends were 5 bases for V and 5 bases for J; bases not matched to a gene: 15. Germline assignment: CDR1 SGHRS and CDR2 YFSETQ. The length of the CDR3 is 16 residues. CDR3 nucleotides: TGCGCCAGCAGACCAGGGTACAGGGGCGTGGAGACTGAAGCTTTCTTT. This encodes CASRPGYRGVETEAFF.

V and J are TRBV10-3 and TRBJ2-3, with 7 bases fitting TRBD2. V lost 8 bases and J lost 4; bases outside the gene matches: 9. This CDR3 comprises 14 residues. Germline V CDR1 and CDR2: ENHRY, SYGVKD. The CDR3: CAIGAGVVADTQYF. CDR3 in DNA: TGTGCCATCGGGGCGGGAGTAGTGGCAGATACGCAGTATTTT.

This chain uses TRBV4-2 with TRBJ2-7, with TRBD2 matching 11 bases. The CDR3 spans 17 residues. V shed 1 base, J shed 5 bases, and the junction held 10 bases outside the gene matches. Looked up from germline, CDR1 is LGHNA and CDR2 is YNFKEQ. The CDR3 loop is CASSQGLLGLAVNEQYF. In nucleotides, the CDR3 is TGTGCCAGCAGCCAAGGGTTGTTGGGACTAGCGGTCAACGAGCAGTACTTC.

The CDR3 region has the DNA TGTGCCAGCAGCTTGGGGACAGGGATATCTCGATCACCCCTCCACTTT. Translated, it gives CASSLGTGISRSPLHF. The genes are TRBV5-6 and TRBJ1-6; the match to TRBD1 covers 8 bases. V was pared by 0 bases and J by 10 bases, with 9 bases of the junction left unmatched. CDR1 SGHDT and CDR2 YYEEEE come from the germline V gene. CDR3 length: 16 residues.

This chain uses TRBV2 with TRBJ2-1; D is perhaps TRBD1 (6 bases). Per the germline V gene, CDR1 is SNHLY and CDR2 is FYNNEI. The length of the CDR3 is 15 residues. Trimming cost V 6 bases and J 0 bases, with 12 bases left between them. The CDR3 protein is CASSRQASSYNEQFF. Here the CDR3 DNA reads TGTGCCAGCAGCCGACAGGCCAGCTCCTACAATGAGCAGTTCTTC.

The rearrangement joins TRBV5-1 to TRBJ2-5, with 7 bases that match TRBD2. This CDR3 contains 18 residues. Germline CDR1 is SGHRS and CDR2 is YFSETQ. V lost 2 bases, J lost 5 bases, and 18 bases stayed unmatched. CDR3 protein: CASSLGLLRSGGIETQYF. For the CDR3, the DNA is TGCGCCAGCAGCTTAGGGCTTCTTCGGTCGGGAGGTATCGAGACCCAGTACTTC.

The CDR3 spells CASTRKTGGAETQYF. The CDR3 DNA sequence: TGCGCCAGCACCCGCAAGACAGGGGGCGCAGAGACCCAGTACTTC. The chain uses TRBV5-1 and TRBJ2-5; 10 bases align to TRBD1. J was trimmed by 4 bases and V by 6 bases; bases with no gene match: 9. The CDR3 loop spans 15 amino acids. CDR1 SGHRS and CDR2 YFSETQ come from the germline V gene.

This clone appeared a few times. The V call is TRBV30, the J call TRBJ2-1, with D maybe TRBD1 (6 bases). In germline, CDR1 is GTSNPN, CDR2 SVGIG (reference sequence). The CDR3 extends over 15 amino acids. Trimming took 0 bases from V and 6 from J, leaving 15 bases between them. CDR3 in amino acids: CAWSVGTRTANEQFF. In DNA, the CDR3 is TGTGCCTGGAGTGTGGGGACACGAACGGCCAATGAGCAGTTCTTC.

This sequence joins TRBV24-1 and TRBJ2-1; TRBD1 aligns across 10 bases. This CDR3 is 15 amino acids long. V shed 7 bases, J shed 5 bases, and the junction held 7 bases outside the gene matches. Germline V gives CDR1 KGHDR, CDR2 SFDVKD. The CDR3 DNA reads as TGTGCCACCAGGGGGGGACAGGGGCTTAACAATGAGCAGTTCTTC. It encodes CATRGGQGLNNEQFF.

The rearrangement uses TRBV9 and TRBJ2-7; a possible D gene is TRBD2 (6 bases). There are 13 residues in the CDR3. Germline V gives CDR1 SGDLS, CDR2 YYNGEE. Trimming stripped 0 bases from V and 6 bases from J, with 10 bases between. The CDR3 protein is CASSVGAAGEQYF. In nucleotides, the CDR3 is TGTGCCAGCAGCGTAGGAGCAGCGGGCGAGCAGTACTTC.

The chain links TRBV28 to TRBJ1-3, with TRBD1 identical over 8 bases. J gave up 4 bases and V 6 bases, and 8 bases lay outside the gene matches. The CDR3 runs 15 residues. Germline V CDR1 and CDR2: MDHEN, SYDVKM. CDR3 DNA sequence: TGTGCCAGCAGCCGTGGACAGGGTTACGGAAACACCATATATTTT. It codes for CASSRGQGYGNTIYF.

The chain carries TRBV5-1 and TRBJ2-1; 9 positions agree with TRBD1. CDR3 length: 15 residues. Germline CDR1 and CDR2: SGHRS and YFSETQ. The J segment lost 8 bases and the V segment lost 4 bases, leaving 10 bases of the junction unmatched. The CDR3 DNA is TGCGCCAGCAGCATTGACAGGGGGGCCCCTTATGAGCAGTTCTTC. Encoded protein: CASSIDRGAPYEQFF. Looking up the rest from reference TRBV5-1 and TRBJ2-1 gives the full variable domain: KAGVTQTPRYLIKTRGQQVTLSCSPISGHRSVSWYQQTPGQGLQFLFEYFSETQRNKGNFPGRFSGRQFSNSRSEMNVSTLELGDSALYLCASSIDRGAPYEQFFGPGTRLTVL.